These T cell receptor beta chains were read from a single sample in a study of early T cells in non-severe SARS-CoV-2 infection. MiXCR, applied by TCRdb to the 5' RACE reads, yields one record per CDR3 protein. Among tens of thousands of distinct CDR3 sequences listed, around 3.5% were seen once. The sequencing sample was made of whole blood. These receptors all come from an adult who was a healthcare worker with PCR-confirmed SARS-CoV-2 infection or an uninfected control (not recorded which). Each CDR3 is given with its conserved first and last residue. A D gene is named only where the DNA matches it firmly. Clone size is given for some rows only: seen once, a few or many times, or a class if the clone is expanded.

d_call	j_call	clone_size	cdr3_length	v_call	cdr3_aa	cdr3_nt
TRBD1	TRBJ1-5	many	15	TRBV18	CASSPEQGARQPQHF	TGTGCCAGCTCACCAGAACAGGGGGCGAGGCAGCCCCAGCATTTT
TRBD1	TRBJ1-5	many	15	TRBV7-8	CASSLRDRGDQPQHF	TGTGCCAGCAGCTTACGGGACAGGGGAGATCAGCCCCAGCATTTT
TRBD1	TRBJ1-1	medium-sized	14	TRBV11-3	CASSPRGMNTEAFF	TGTGCCAGCAGCCCCAGGGGGATGAACACTGAAGCTTTCTTT
NA	TRBJ2-7	many	15	TRBV7-9	CASTTAREPPYEQYF	TGTGCCAGCACTACGGCCCGGGAGCCTCCCTACGAGCAGTACTTC
NA	TRBJ2-7	many	15	TRBV5-6	CASSLGGHSSYEQYF	TGTGCCAGCAGCTTGGGGGGACATAGCTCCTACGAGCAGTACTTC
NA	TRBJ1-5	medium-sized	14	TRBV28	CASSPIGGHQPQHF	TGTGCCAGCAGTCCCATTGGGGGTCATCAGCCCCAGCATTTT
TRBD1	TRBJ1-4	NA	15	TRBV11-2	CASSWGDRAGKKLFF	TGTGCCAGCAGCTGGGGGGACAGGGCTGGTAAAAAACTGTTTTTT
NA	TRBJ2-2	many	13	TRBV6-5	CASRPGYTGELFF	TGTGCCAGCAGACCAGGGTACACCGGGGAGCTGTTTTTT
TRBD1	TRBJ2-1	many	16	TRBV5-1	CASRHGQGANVGEQFF	TGCGCCAGCAGACACGGACAGGGGGCGAACGTGGGTGAGCAGTTCTTC
NA	TRBJ2-3	many	11	TRBV29-1	CSTGFTDTQYF	TGCAGCACCGGGTTCACAGATACGCAGTATTTT
NA	TRBJ1-3	many	16	TRBV10-3	CAIRSQTRGSGNTIYF	TGTGCCATCAGATCCCAGACCCGCGGCTCTGGAAACACCATATATTTT
TRBD1	TRBJ1-6	NA	15	TRBV28	CASSPPQGAYSPLHF	TGTGCCAGCAGTCCCCCACAGGGGGCATATTCACCCCTCCACTTT
TRBD2	TRBJ2-3	few	13	TRBV20-1	CSAPSGTPDTQYF	TGCAGTGCTCCAAGCGGGACCCCAGATACGCAGTATTTT
NA	TRBJ1-1	many	13	TRBV20-1	CSARDNPNTEAFF	TGCAGTGCTAGGGACAATCCGAACACTGAAGCTTTCTTT
NA	TRBJ1-6	medium-sized	14	TRBV6-5	CASRRANYNSPLHF	TGTGCCAGCAGGCGGGCTAACTATAATTCACCCCTCCACTTT
NA	TRBJ2-3	many	15	TRBV3-2	CASSHPKRTTDTQYF	TGTGCCAGCAGCCACCCAAAGCGGACCACAGATACGCAGTATTTT
NA	TRBJ2-7	many	11	TRBV19	CASGPVGEQYF	TGTGCCAGCGGACCTGTAGGCGAGCAGTACTTC
NA	TRBJ1-2	medium-sized	11	TRBV29-1	CSVATVYGYTF	TGCAGCGTTGCAACAGTCTATGGCTACACCTTC
NA	TRBJ1-1	many	14	TRBV27	CASSFGQMNTEAFF	TGTGCCAGCAGTTTCGGACAGATGAACACTGAAGCTTTCTTT
NA	TRBJ2-1	NA	15	TRBV11-2	CASSSDWNSYNEQFF	TGTGCCAGCAGCTCGGACTGGAACTCCTACAATGAGCAGTTCTTC
NA	TRBJ1-1	many	15	TRBV12-5	CASGSAIRVNTEAFF	TGTGCTAGTGGTTCGGCGATCAGGGTGAACACTGAAGCTTTCTTT
NA	TRBJ2-2	many	12	TRBV5-6	CASSFLDGELFF	TGTGCCAGCAGCTTTTTGGACGGGGAGCTGTTTTTT
NA	TRBJ2-7	many	12	TRBV29-1	CSVADREGEQYF	TGCAGCGTTGCCGACAGGGAGGGGGAGCAGTACTTC
TRBD1	TRBJ2-7	many	13	TRBV28	CANKGASSYEQYF	TGTGCCAACAAGGGGGCCAGCTCCTACGAGCAGTACTTC
TRBD2	TRBJ2-3	medium-sized	13	TRBV29-1	CSVATSAPATQYF	TGCAGCGTGGCCACTAGCGCCCCGGCTACGCAGTATTTT
NA	TRBJ2-7	many	13	TRBV6-1	CASSETGPYEQYF	TGTGCCAGCAGTGAAACAGGACCATACGAGCAGTACTTC
TRBD2	TRBJ2-1	NA	16	TRBV7-8	CASTRFLAGGHNEQFF	TGTGCCAGCACCCGTTTCTTGGCGGGAGGGCACAATGAGCAGTTCTTC
TRBD2	TRBJ2-7	medium-sized	15	TRBV20-1	CSASGGSGSGHEQYF	TGCAGTGCTAGTGGGGGGAGCGGGAGCGGCCACGAGCAGTACTTC
NA	TRBJ2-2	few	14	TRBV7-9	CALPPFANTGELFF	TGTGCCCTTCCACCGTTCGCGAACACCGGGGAGCTGTTTTTT
NA	TRBJ1-5	NA	14	TRBV12-3/TRBV12-4	CASRVSSPNQPQHF	TGTGCCAGCAGGGTTAGCAGTCCCAATCAGCCCCAGCATTTT
NA	TRBJ2-3	NA	14	TRBV19	CASSIQSSTDTQYF	TGTGCCAGTAGTATTCAATCTAGCACAGATACGCAGTATTTT
TRBD2	TRBJ2-4	many	16	TRBV28	CASSLSAGGAKNIQYF	TGTGCCAGCAGTTTATCAGCGGGGGGTGCCAAAAACATTCAGTACTTC
TRBD2	TRBJ2-7	many	16	TRBV10-3	CAISGPGTSGSYEQYF	TGTGCCATCAGTGGTCCTGGGACTAGCGGGAGTTACGAGCAGTACTTC
NA	TRBJ1-6	many	16	TRBV7-9	CASSLHGARENSPLHF	TGTGCCAGCAGCTTACATGGGGCGAGGGAAAATTCACCCCTCCACTTT
NA	TRBJ2-1	many	15	TRBV7-2	CASSFAKSSYNEQFF	TGTGCCAGCAGCTTTGCCAAGAGCTCCTACAATGAGCAGTTCTTC
NA	TRBJ2-7	medium-sized	13	TRBV7-9	CASSYARGGEQYF	TGTGCCAGCAGCTATGCCAGGGGAGGCGAGCAGTACTTC
NA	TRBJ1-6	many	13	TRBV7-9	CASSGEGNSPLHF	TGTGCCAGCAGCGGAGAGGGTAATTCACCCCTCCACTTT
NA	TRBJ1-1	many	13	TRBV7-3	CASSSPGNTEAFF	TGTGCCAGCAGCTCGCCGGGGAATACTGAAGCTTTCTTT
NA	TRBJ1-4	many	16	TRBV7-3	CASSLGRPGTNEKLFF	TGTGCCAGCAGCTTAGGCCGGCCTGGGACTAATGAAAAACTGTTTTTT
NA	TRBJ2-7	many	14	TRBV4-1	CASSPRDFSYEQYF	TGCGCCAGCAGCCCAAGGGACTTCTCCTACGAGCAGTACTTC
NA	TRBJ1-1	many	14	TRBV25-1	CASSEYGETGRAFF	TGTGCCAGCAGTGAATACGGGGAAACCGGGCGAGCTTTCTTT
NA	TRBJ2-6	many	15	TRBV7-9	CASSLVGAGANVLTF	TGTGCCAGCAGCTTAGTAGGGGCTGGGGCCAACGTCCTGACTTTC
NA	TRBJ1-3	many	15	TRBV11-3	CASSLYGESGNTIYF	TGTGCCAGCAGCCTCTACGGGGAGTCTGGAAACACCATATATTTT
TRBD1	TRBJ2-5	few	14	TRBV2	CASSETGLQETQYF	TGTGCCAGTTCCGAGACAGGGCTCCAAGAGACCCAGTACTTC
NA	TRBJ2-1	many	11	TRBV7-9	CASSLSDEQFF	TGTGCCAGCAGCTTAAGTGATGAGCAGTTCTTC
TRBD1	TRBJ1-2	many	16	TRBV12-3/TRBV12-4	CASSSGTGTSGYGYTF	TGTGCCAGCAGTTCGGGGACAGGGACTAGCGGCTATGGCTACACCTTC
TRBD1	TRBJ2-7	many	13	TRBV14	CASSLGQVTEQYF	TGTGCCAGCAGCCTGGGACAGGTAACCGAGCAGTACTTC
NA	TRBJ1-3	medium-sized	15	TRBV2	CASSELDSSGNTIYF	TGTGCCAGCAGTGAACTTGACAGCTCTGGAAACACCATATATTTT
NA	TRBJ2-1	few	14	TRBV24-1	CATSALQPDNEQFF	TGTGCCACCAGTGCATTACAACCTGACAATGAGCAGTTCTTC
TRBD2	TRBJ2-1	many	15	TRBV9	CASSVTSGAYNEQFF	TGTGCCAGCAGCGTTACTAGCGGGGCCTACAATGAGCAGTTCTTC
NA	TRBJ2-2	medium-sized	15	TRBV7-9	CASRSSRLNTGELFF	TGTGCCAGCAGGAGCAGCAGATTGAACACCGGGGAGCTGTTTTTT